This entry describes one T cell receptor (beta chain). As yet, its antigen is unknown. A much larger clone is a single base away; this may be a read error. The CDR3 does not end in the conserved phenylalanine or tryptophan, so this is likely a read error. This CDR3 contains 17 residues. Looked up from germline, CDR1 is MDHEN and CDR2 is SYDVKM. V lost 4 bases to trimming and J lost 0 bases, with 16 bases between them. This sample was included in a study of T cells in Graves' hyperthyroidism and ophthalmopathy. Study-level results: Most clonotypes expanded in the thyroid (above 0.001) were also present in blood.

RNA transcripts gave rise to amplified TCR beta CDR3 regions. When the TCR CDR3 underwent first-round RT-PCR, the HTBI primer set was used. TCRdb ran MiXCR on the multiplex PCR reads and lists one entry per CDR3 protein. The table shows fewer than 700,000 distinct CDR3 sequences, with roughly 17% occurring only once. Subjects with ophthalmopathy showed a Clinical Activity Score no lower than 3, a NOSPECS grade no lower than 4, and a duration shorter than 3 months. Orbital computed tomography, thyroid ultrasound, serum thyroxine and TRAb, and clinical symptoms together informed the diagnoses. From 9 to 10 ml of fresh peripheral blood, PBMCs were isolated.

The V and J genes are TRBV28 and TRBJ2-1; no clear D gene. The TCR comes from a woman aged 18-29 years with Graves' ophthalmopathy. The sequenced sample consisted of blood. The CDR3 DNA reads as TGTGCCAGCAGTTCCGAAAACAACCGCCCCTCCTACAATGAGCAGTTCTCC. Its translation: CASSSENNRPSYNEQFS.